This T cell receptor (beta chain) stems from a study of blood T cell repertoires in COVID-19. For the study at large: Sites across the United States, Italy and Spain contributed samples from acute and convalescent COVID-19. PBMCs, B-cell-depleted T cells, or T cells provided the cDNA or gDNA that made up the material.

The CDR3 is 15 residues long. V shed 1 base and J shed 4 bases, with 10 bases lying between them. The germline CDR1 and CDR2 sequences are LGHNA and YNFKEQ. Original data processing: Using reference gene primer amplification, nucleated cell counts were estimated. The table came from immunoSEQ multiplex PCR; TCRdb's copy has only in-frame clones and leaves some out. The V and J calls and clone size were taken over from that table, and D and trimming were inferred from the DNA. The data show approximately 60,000 clones, 82% seen once. This chain uses TRBV4-2 with TRBJ1-4, with D unresolved. This receptor was identified in a woman aged 55-70 years with acute or convalescent COVID-19. Sequences were obtained from peripheral blood. Written as DNA, the CDR3 is TGTGCCAGCAGCCAAGCATCCGGGATTAATGAAAAACTGTTTTTT. Protein product: CASSQASGINEKLFF.